The 25 T cell receptor beta chains below were found in one sample sequenced in a study of CD8 T cells in Susac syndrome. RNA in amounts of roughly 0.5 to 1 ug was reverse transcribed with random hexamers. MiXCR, run by TCRdb on the immunoSEQ multiplex PCR reads, gives a single entry per CDR3 protein. The sample shows over 130,000 distinct CDR3 sequences, 95% of them seen only once. The sequenced sample consisted of CD4+ T cells from PBMCs. These receptors originate from a human donor with Susac syndrome.

This rearrangement joins TRBV29-1 to TRBJ1-3, with D hard to call. Germline assignment: CDR1 SQVTM and CDR2 ANQGSEA. V gave up 3 bases and J gave up 5 bases, with 8 bases separating them. There are 12 residues in the CDR3. CDR3 coding DNA: TGCAGCGTTGAGGGAGGCCGAAACACCATATATTTT. Protein: CSVEGGRNTIYF.

The chain couples TRBV29-1 to TRBJ2-5, with TRBD1 identical over 9 bases. From germline, CDR1 is SQVTM and CDR2 ANQGSEA. This CDR3 is built from 13 residues. The ends lost 1 base at V and 7 bases at J; junction bases unmatched: 4. The CDR3 spells CSVEGTGDRTQYF. The CDR3 nucleotides read TGCAGCGTTGAAGGGACAGGGGATCGGACCCAGTACTTC.

This sequence joins TRBV3-1 and TRBJ2-3; D is unclear. The CDR3 totals 13 residues. Germline V gene data show CDR1 as LGHDT and CDR2 as YNNKEL (reference sequence). Trimming removed 5 bases at V and 5 bases at J, with 11 bases between. CDR3 region: CASSAQLGDTQYF. The CDR3 nucleotides read TGTGCCAGCAGCGCCCAGCTGGGAGATACGCAGTATTTT.

This clonotype has just a few counts. An end of the junction differs from the germline gene, which may be a read error. The V and J genes are TRBV15 and TRBJ1-2; D is ambiguous. The CDR3 length is 13 residues. Germline loops: CDR1 LNHNV, CDR2 YYDKDF (reference sequence). The CDR3 reads CATSRDTNYGYTF. In DNA, the CDR3 is TGTGCCACCAGCAGAGACACTAATTATGGCTACACCTTC.

The chain combines TRBV6-5 with TRBJ1-1, with 12 bases fitting TRBD1. Germline V CDR1 and CDR2: MNHEY, SVGAGI. This CDR3 has 17 residues. V lost 1 base and J lost 3; bases outside the gene matches: 6. CDR3 bases: TGTGCCAGCAGTTACTTTCCGGGACAGGGGGCGGACACTGAAGCTTTCTTT. The encoded protein is CASSYFPGQGADTEAFF.

The rearrangement joins TRBV9 to TRBJ2-2; possible D gene TRBD2, 6 bases. The CDR3 has 14 residues. The germline V gene encodes CDR1 SGDLS and CDR2 YYNGEE. The germline V and J ends were trimmed by 3 bases and 4 bases, with 10 bases remaining between them. CDR3 coding DNA: TGTGCCAGCAGCGGTAGCGGACCCACCGGGGAGCTGTTTTTT. Translation gives CASSGSGPTGELFF. Together with reference TRBV9 and TRBJ2-2, the CDR3 gives the full variable domain: DSGVTQTPKHLITATGQRVTLRCSPRSGDLSVYWYQQSLDQGLQFLIQYYNGEERAKGNILERFSAQQFPDLHSELNLSSLELGDSALYFCASSGSGPTGELFFGEGSRLTVL.

This sequence joins TRBV20-1 and TRBJ2-1; tentative D call: TRBD1 (6 bases). Germline values: CDR1 DFQATT, CDR2 SNEGSKA (reference sequence). Trimming took off 6 bases at V and 5 bases at J, with 20 bases between the two ends. CDR3 length equals 15 residues. DNA of the CDR3: TGCAGTGCCAATTTCATTCAGACAGGAGACAATGAGCAGTTCTTC. This translates into CSANFIQTGDNEQFF.

The chain couples TRBV25-1 to TRBJ2-3, with D perhaps matching TRBD1 (5 bases). From germline, CDR1 is MGHDK and CDR2 SYGVNS. The CDR3 contains 14 residues. V shed 3 bases and J shed 4 bases, with 11 bases lying between them. CDR3: CASSDTGQADTQYF. CDR3 DNA sequence: TGTGCCAGCAGTGATACCGGACAAGCAGATACGCAGTATTTT.

This chain joins TRBV29-1 and TRBJ2-3, with 8 bases that match TRBD1. Germline V gene sequence: CDR1 SQVTM, CDR2 ANQGSEA. Unmatched junction bases numbered 8, after V lost 5 bases and J lost 4 bases. This CDR3 is built from 14 residues. The CDR3 DNA sequence: TGCAGCGTTAGCGACAGGGGCCCCCCAGATACGCAGTATTTT. Protein sequence: CSVSDRGPPDTQYF.

CDR3 coding DNA: TGTGCCTGGAGTGTACCAATCTCAGGGACTGGGCAGCCCCAGCATTTT. Protein product: CAWSVPISGTGQPQHF. The chain recombines TRBV30 with TRBJ1-5, with TRBD1 as a possible D gene (5 bases). Germline CDR1 reads GTSNPN; CDR2 reads SVGIG (reference sequence). This CDR3 is built from 16 residues. V lost 0 bases to trimming and J lost 7 bases, with 19 bases between them. The full variable domain, in which reference TRBV30 and TRBJ1-5 provide the parts outside the CDR3, is SQTIHQWPATLVQPVGSPLSLECTVEGTSNPNLYWYRQAAGRGLQLLFYSVGIGQISSEVPQNLSASRPQDRQFILSSKKLLLSDSGFYLCAWSVPISGTGQPQHFGDGTRLSIL.

This chain uses TRBV7-3 with TRBJ2-3; 9 bases align to TRBD2. Trimming at V came to 8 bases and at J to 4 bases, leaving 4 bases not matched to a gene. Germline lookup yields CDR1 SGHTA and CDR2 FQGTGA. The CDR3 loop spans 13 amino acids. CDR3 nucleotides: TGTGCCAGCGGGCGGGAGGGTGCAGATACGCAGTATTTT. Protein: CASGREGADTQYF.

This sequence joins TRBV4-3 and TRBJ1-5; D unresolved. V lost 3 bases to trimming and J lost 5 bases, with 11 bases between them. Per germline, CDR1 LGHNA and CDR2 YSLEER. CDR3 length: 14 residues. CDR3 sequence: CASSQLVSHQPQHF. In DNA form, the CDR3 reads TGCGCCAGCAGCCAGCTCGTGTCCCATCAGCCCCAGCATTTT.

Here the CDR3 DNA reads TGCGCCAGCAGCCCCCAACTCGGAGGGGCCTTCTATGGCTACACCTTC. Translation gives CASSPQLGGAFYGYTF. This chain joins TRBV4-3 and TRBJ1-2; possible D gene TRBD1, 5 bases. The CDR3 is made up of 16 amino acids. Germline lookup yields CDR1 LGHNA and CDR2 YSLEER. Deletions cut 4 bases from V and 4 bases from J, with 19 bases between.

The chain has TRBV12-3 or TRBV12-4 and TRBJ1-1; no reliable D call. This CDR3 is built from 12 residues. The ends were cut back, 7 bases at V and 11 bases at J, with 17 bases in the middle. The DNA of the CDR3 is TGTGCCAGCACCCTCGAAGGGTTTGAGGCTTTCTTT. Amino acid sequence: CASTLEGFEAFF.

The chain carries TRBV6-1 and TRBJ1-5, with D possibly matching TRBD1 (6 bases). The CDR3 covers 15 residues. Germline V gene lookup returns CDR1 MNHNS and CDR2 SASEGT. V was pared by 6 bases and J by 0 bases, with 12 bases between. The DNA of the CDR3 is TGTGCCAGCAGGAGGACAGATTTTAGCAATCAGCCCCAGCATTTT. Its translation is CASRRTDFSNQPQHF.

This clonotype turned up a few times. V gene TRBV3-1 combines with J gene TRBJ1-1; 7 bases are a match to TRBD1. The CDR3 covers 14 residues. The germline V gene has CDR1 LGHDT and CDR2 YNNKEL (reference sequence). Trimming cost V 4 bases and J 3 bases; bases outside gene matches: 5. CDR3 residues: CASSRRDSYTEAFF. In DNA, the CDR3 is TGTGCCAGCAGCCGGCGGGACAGTTACACTGAAGCTTTCTTT.

V usage is TRBV12-3 or TRBV12-4 and J usage is TRBJ2-3; D is perhaps TRBD2 (6 bases). CDR3 length: 16 amino acids. The V gene lost 0 bases and the J gene lost 2 bases, with 12 bases spanning the gap. This chain's CDR3 is CASSLASTGLTDTQYF. The CDR3, as DNA: TGTGCCAGCAGTTTAGCGTCAACGGGACTCACAGATACGCAGTATTTT.

The chain employs TRBV29-1 and TRBJ1-1, with 7 bases aligning to TRBD1. Looked up from germline, CDR1 is SQVTM and CDR2 is ANQGSEA. The CDR3 sequence is 13 residues long. V dropped 2 bases and J dropped 5; count of bases not matched to a gene: 5. The CDR3 is CSVEKGAGTEAFF. The CDR3 DNA reads TGCAGCGTTGAAAAGGGGGCGGGGACTGAAGCTTTCTTT.

This chain links TRBV3-1 with TRBJ2-3; TRBD1 or TRBD2 may be the D gene (5 bases each). Germline CDR1 and CDR2: LGHDT and YNNKEL (reference sequence). The CDR3 spans 16 residues. Trimming took 4 bases from V and 2 from J, leaving 16 bases between them. In DNA, the CDR3 is TGTGCCAGCAGCCCCTGGGACGGGACCAACACAGATACGCAGTATTTT. As protein: CASSPWDGTNTDTQYF.

The chain carries TRBV7-3 and TRBJ2-7; D perhaps matches TRBD2 (5 bases). V was pared by 2 bases and J by 6 bases, with 11 bases between. Per germline, CDR1 SGHTA and CDR2 FQGTGA. This CDR3 region has 13 residues. CDR3 in DNA: TGTGCCAGCAGCTTATCGGGATCAACCGAGCAGTACTTC. It codes for CASSLSGSTEQYF.

The J gene is TRBJ2-5, the V gene TRBV5-4; 8 nucleotides agree with TRBD1. Per the germline V gene, CDR1 is SGHNT and CDR2 is YYREEE (reference sequence). V was pared by 0 bases and J by 5 bases, with 3 bases of the junction left unmatched. The CDR3 consists of 14 residues. In DNA, the CDR3 is TGTGCCAGCAGCTTGGCAGGGGGCAAGGAGACCCAGTACTTC. This gives the protein CASSLAGGKETQYF.

The chain recombines TRBV30 with TRBJ2-5, with D hard to call. The V end was cut by 0 bases, the J end by 0 bases, with 8 bases between. Germline CDR1 is GTSNPN and CDR2 is SVGIG (reference sequence). CDR3 length: 14 residues. The CDR3 DNA reads as TGTGCCTGGAGTGTATCACAGTACCAAGAGACCCAGTACTTC. This codes for CAWSVSQYQETQYF. The variable domain in full, with the rest retrieved from reference TRBV30 and TRBJ2-5, is SQTIHQWPATLVQPVGSPLSLECTVEGTSNPNLYWYRQAAGRGLQLLFYSVGIGQISSEVPQNLSASRPQDRQFILSSKKLLLSDSGFYLCAWSVSQYQETQYFGPGTRLLVL.

This clonotype was observed once. This chain connects TRBV3-1 to TRBJ2-7; D gene ambiguous. V lost 4 bases, J lost 3 bases, and 4 bases lay in between. CDR1 and CDR2 from the germline V gene are LGHDT and YNNKEL (reference sequence). CDR3 length: 11 amino acids. The CDR3 is CASSLLYEQYF. In DNA form, the CDR3 reads TGTGCCAGCAGCCTACTCTACGAGCAGTACTTC.

A single count supports this clonotype. This chain joins TRBV29-1 and TRBJ2-7; TRBD1 matches 8 bases. V gave up 5 bases and J gave up 5 bases; unmatched junction bases: 17. There are 16 residues in the CDR3. Germline V lookup: CDR1 SQVTM, CDR2 ANQGSEA. The CDR3 reads CSVWGLFGQGGNEQYF. CDR3 DNA: TGCAGCGTTTGGGGTTTATTCGGACAGGGAGGTAACGAGCAGTACTTC.

This clonotype was seen once. This chain connects TRBV20-1 to TRBJ2-7, with TRBD1 identical over 7 bases. This CDR3 has 11 amino acids. The germline CDR1 and CDR2 sequences are DFQATT and SNEGSKA (reference sequence). Trimming took 5 bases from V and 6 from J; bases not matched to a gene: 4. The CDR3 DNA follows: TGCAGTGCTTTAACAGGGGTCGAGCAGTACTTC. It specifies CSALTGVEQYF.